Below are 18 T cell receptor beta chains sequenced from a single sample in a study of vaccination and CD4 T cells after COVID-19. These receptors have no identified antigens. With the Oncomine TCR Beta short-read assay, DNA from cultured CD4+ T cells was sequenced. MiXCR was run by TCRdb on the PCR reads, yielding one entry per CDR3 protein. The sample holds roughly 6,200 distinct CDR3 sequences, less than 50% seen once. Stated treatment: approximately nine-day PBMC culture with coronavirus spike peptide pools or control peptides (ViraFEST assay). Pre-COVID-19 pandemic sampling (2011-2018) yielded the unexposed donor's CD4+ T cells. Sequenced: CD4+ T cells from blood, cultured in vitro. These TCRs come from a human donor in good health.

The chain couples TRBV6-5 to TRBJ1-5, with D perhaps TRBD1 (5 bases). Trimming cost V 0 bases and J 9 bases, with 9 bases left between them. The germline V gene encodes CDR1 MNHEY and CDR2 SVGAGI. The length of the CDR3 is 13 residues. CDR3 DNA sequence: TGTGCCAGCAGTTACTCAGGGGTCGGGCCCCAGCATTTT. It translates to CASSYSGVGPQHF.

V and J are TRBV10-1 and TRBJ2-5; the D gene is possibly TRBD2 (7 bases). V lost 4 bases and J 2 bases, leaving 11 bases between the germline ends. The CDR3 extends over 14 amino acids. In germline, CDR1 is WNHNN, CDR2 SYGVQD (reference sequence). CDR3 loop: CASSAGGPQETQYF. In DNA, the CDR3 is TGCGCCAGCAGTGCCGGGGGGCCTCAAGAGACCCAGTACTTC.

This chain connects TRBV2 to TRBJ1-5; possibly TRBD1 for D (6 bases). Per the germline V gene, CDR1 is SNHLY and CDR2 is FYNNEI. V was pared by 6 bases and J by 0 bases, with 12 bases between. The CDR3 runs to 15 residues. The CDR3 protein is CASRERQVSNQPQHF. The DNA for the CDR3 is TGTGCCAGCAGGGAGCGACAGGTTAGCAATCAGCCCCAGCATTTT. Complete variable domain (other parts from reference TRBV2 and TRBJ1-5): EPEVTQTPSHQVTQMGQEVILRCVPISNHLYFYWYRQILGQKVEFLVSFYNNEISEKSEIFDDQFSVERPDGSNFTLKIRSTKLEDSAMYFCASRERQVSNQPQHFGDGTRLSIL.

The V gene is TRBV6-1, the J gene TRBJ2-3; D might be TRBD2 (6 bases). Trimming shortened V by 6 bases and J by 4 bases, and 14 bases separated the two germline ends. Germline-derived CDR1 and CDR2 are MNHNS and SASEGT. The CDR3 spans 14 residues. Here the CDR3 DNA reads TGTGCCAGCAGACGCGGGGTAGGCGCAGATACGCAGTATTTT. Amino acid sequence: CASRRGVGADTQYF.

This chain connects TRBV5-6 to TRBJ2-3; D is perhaps TRBD1 or TRBD2 (5 bases each). Trimming cost V 0 bases and J 4 bases, with 6 bases left between them. Per the germline V gene, CDR1 is SGHDT and CDR2 is YYEEEE. This CDR3 comprises 13 residues. In nucleotides, the CDR3 is TGTGCCAGCAGCTTGGCGGGGCCAGATACGCAGTATTTT. Translation gives CASSLAGPDTQYF.

The J gene is TRBJ2-5, the V gene TRBV18; 8 positions agree with TRBD2. V lost 3 bases to trimming and J lost 4 bases; unmatched junction nucleotides: 16. This CDR3 is 18 amino acids long. CDR1 KGHSH and CDR2 LQKENI come from the germline V gene. The CDR3 spells CASSPPVVAGISGETQYF. The CDR3 DNA is TGTGCCAGCTCACCCCCGGTTGTAGCGGGAATTAGTGGAGAGACCCAGTACTTC.

The gene calls are TRBV6-2 or TRBV6-3 and TRBJ2-5, with 10 bases matching TRBD2. Trimming removed 6 bases from V and 1 base from J; junction bases left unmatched: 8. The CDR3 runs 16 residues. CDR1 and CDR2 (germline): MNHEY, SVGEGT. The CDR3 coding sequence is TGTGCCAGCAGGAAACTAGCGGGGTTAGGCCAAGAGACCCAGTACTTC. It codes for CASRKLAGLGQETQYF.

This chain uses TRBV18 with TRBJ1-5; TRBD1 is a possible D gene (5 bases). V was trimmed by 3 bases and J by 2 bases, leaving 14 bases between them. This CDR3 region has 16 residues. CDR1 is KGHSH and CDR2 is LQKENI in the germline V gene. The chain's CDR3 is CASSPSQGGRNQPQHF. CDR3 nucleotides: TGTGCCAGCTCACCTAGTCAGGGCGGCCGCAATCAGCCCCAGCATTTT. The variable domain in full, with the rest retrieved from reference TRBV18 and TRBJ1-5, is NAGVMQNPRHLVRRRGQEARLRCSPMKGHSHVYWYRQLPEEGLKFMVYLQKENIIDESGMPKERFSAEFPKEGPSILRIQQVVRGDSAAYFCASSPSQGGRNQPQHFGDGTRLSIL.

CDR3 in DNA: TGTGCCAGCAGAACGACAGGGGCCGGGGGGATGGATGGCTACACCTTC. Residues: CASRTTGAGGMDGYTF. V and J are TRBV6-1 and TRBJ1-2, with 8 nucleotides matching TRBD1. Germline V CDR1 and CDR2: MNHNS, SASEGT. V lost 6 bases and J lost 6; bases outside the gene matches: 15. The CDR3 contains 16 residues.

A few counts support this clonotype. The chain combines TRBV10-3 with TRBJ2-3; tentatively, D is TRBD2 (6 bases). V lost 5 bases, J lost 0 bases, and 12 bases lay in between. In germline, CDR1 is ENHRY, CDR2 SYGVKD. CDR3 length equals 15 residues. The DNA of the CDR3 is TGTGCCATCAGTCGGGGGAGTACTAGCACAGATACGCAGTATTTT. Protein product: CAISRGSTSTDTQYF.

The V gene is TRBV6-1, the J gene TRBJ1-1; D remains ambiguous. The ends were cut back, 5 bases at V and 0 bases at J, with 13 bases in the middle. The CDR3 contains 15 residues. CDR1 is MNHNS, CDR2 SASEGT, per germline. CDR3 region: CASSSKPIVNTEAFF. The CDR3 DNA is TGTGCCAGCAGTAGTAAACCCATAGTGAACACTGAAGCTTTCTTT.

The count of this clonotype is one. The chain links TRBV5-4 to TRBJ2-3; possible D gene TRBD2, 5 bases. V was cut by 1 base and J by 2 bases, with 8 bases left in between. The germline V gene has CDR1 SGHNT and CDR2 YYREEE (reference sequence). This CDR3 has 14 residues. The CDR3 DNA sequence: TGTGCCAGCAGCTTGTACGGGGTCACAGATACGCAGTATTTT. Translated: CASSLYGVTDTQYF.

The gene calls are TRBV7-2 and TRBJ2-2; weak D call: TRBD2 (5 bases). V lost 5 bases, J lost 5 bases, and 18 bases lay in between. The CDR3 spans 16 residues. Germline assignment: CDR1 SGHTA and CDR2 FQGNSA. The CDR3 coding sequence is TGTGCCAGCAGCCCCCGGCCTAGTTGGGAGACCGGGGAGCTGTTTTTT. Protein: CASSPRPSWETGELFF.

The chain uses TRBV10-1 and TRBJ1-2, with 10 bases lining up with TRBD1. Trimming at V came to 6 bases and at J to 4 bases, leaving 5 bases not matched to a gene. The CDR3 consists of 14 residues. CDR1 is WNHNN, CDR2 SYGVQD, per germline (reference sequence). CDR3 DNA sequence: TGCGCCAGCAGCGCGGGACAGGGGCCCTATGGCTACACCTTC. Protein product: CASSAGQGPYGYTF.

This rearrangement joins TRBV6-1 to TRBJ2-5; D perhaps matches TRBD1 (5 bases). Germline CDR1 reads MNHNS; CDR2 reads SASEGT. V lost 5 bases to trimming and J lost 5 bases, with 15 bases between them. CDR3 length: 14 amino acids. CDR3 in amino acids: CASSRGPSLETQYF. The CDR3 DNA is TGTGCCAGCAGTAGGGGCCCGTCCCTTGAGACCCAGTACTTC.

The J gene is TRBJ1-2, the V gene TRBV30; D might be TRBD1 (5 bases). The CDR3 runs 14 residues. The germline V gene encodes CDR1 GTSNPN and CDR2 SVGIG (reference sequence). The V end lost 8 bases, the J end lost 3 bases, and 19 bases lay between the germline ends. The CDR3 is CAAGRGDLHYGYTF. The CDR3 coding sequence is TGTGCCGCCGGGCGGGGGGACCTCCACTATGGCTACACCTTC.

The chain links TRBV5-1 to TRBJ2-3; D not resolved. This CDR3 is 18 amino acids long. In germline, CDR1 is SGHRS, CDR2 YFSETQ. Deletions cut 4 bases from V and 0 bases from J, with 21 bases between. The CDR3 here is CASSRKTTLAASTDTQYF. The DNA of the CDR3 is TGCGCCAGCAGCAGGAAAACTACCCTGGCCGCTAGCACAGATACGCAGTATTTT.

The CDR3 sequence: CSAGTANYGYTF. The CDR3 DNA reads as TGCAGCGCAGGGACAGCCAACTATGGCTACACCTTC. The genes are TRBV20-1 and TRBJ1-2, with 7 nucleotides matching TRBD1. Germline CDR1 is DFQATT and CDR2 is SNEGSKA (reference sequence). This CDR3 spans 12 amino acids.